Described below is a single T cell receptor beta chain sequence and its context. Its binding antigen is unknown. No per-base quality is available; no much larger clone lies one base away. The sample's time point, from its label and the paper: baseline before first vaccination. Vaccinee samples were obtained from the UK trials COV001 and COV002, which included a single-blind randomized controlled phase 2/3 trial of AZD1222 (ChAdOx1 nCoV-19) in healthy adults. Trial participant PBMC samples were collected at day 0 and day 28 after the second dose for TCRbeta chain sequencing. The CDR3 regions of human TCRbeta chains were subjected to immunosequencing. As for the original processing: TCRs in the repertoires were compared against a reference library of SARS-CoV-2-specific TCRs that had been generated with the MIRA antigen-specificity platform. Breadth was defined as the fraction of unique TCRs that were SARS-CoV-2-associated, and depth was defined as the fraction of total T cells that were SARS-CoV-2-associated. Using the MIRA data, every spike-specific TCR was mapped to the spike region that the TCR reacted to and assigned to either a CD4 or a CD8 class. Log10-transformed breadth and depth values were compared by one-way ANOVA with Sidak's multiple comparisons tests. TCRdb retrieved this table from immuneACCESS and kept in-frame rearrangements only. Not all clones are present; in checked studies, unresolved V genes account for under half, and no reason is known for the remainder. V, J and clone size derive from that table, while D and trimming were established from the DNA sequence. Within this sample are 150,000 to 200,000 clones, with under 95% of them counted one time only. The top ten constitute around 1.5% of the sample.

Spanning cysteine to phenylalanine, the CDR3 consists of 21 amino acids. Left in the record is the CDR3 DNA by itself, 63 bases read in frame from the first base. The germline V gene sets CDR1 to ENHRY and CDR2 to SYGVKD. The junction shows trimming of 5 bases on V and 0 bases on J, and the gene matches do not reach 20 bases of it. This entry comes from a study of T cell responses to AZD1222 COVID-19 vaccine (dated by TCRdb to the early 2020s). Context from the whole study: AZD1222 recipients given second doses at about 4 weeks or at about 12 weeks were pooled, since spike-specific TCR depth and breadth were not found to differ between the two schedules. Enrollment into the trials was organized by age into subgroups of 18-55, 56-69 and 70-plus years, and those subgroups contained approximately 150, 30 and 60 TCR-sequenced participants, respectively. TCR sequencing was performed for 230 to 250 trial participants, of whom approximately 200 were given two doses of AZD1222 and approximately 26 were given two doses of MenACWY control vaccine.

General study outcomes and caveats: CD4 TCRs associated with the vaccine covered the entire spike protein, and the dominant responses were in regions 160-218 and 743-854. Epitopes outside the regions mutated in the B.1.351 and B.1.1.7 variants were reportedly recognized by nearly half of the unique spike-specific TCRs. Conclusions about previously exposed vaccinees are limited because only five or six AZD1222 recipients were SARS-CoV-2 seropositive at baseline. Because no day 14 peak-response samples were available, the repertoires could be characterized only after the peak T cell response. In the small 56-69-year group, the increase in depth fell short of significance, most likely because of low power. Spike-specific TCR breadth and depth rose significantly after two AZD1222 doses compared with day 0 and with MenACWY recipients. Most participants were white British and females outnumbered males, and the authors suggested that clonal diversity may have been underestimated.

The source is an adult in good health. The source material was peripheral blood, sampled on day 0 of AZD1222 vaccination. The chain was built from TRBV10-3 and TRBJ2-1; 9 middle bases align to TRBD1. The CDR3 in this case is CAISSRGTGFGGPNSYNEQFF. The nucleotides are TGTGCCATCAGTTCAAGGGGGACAGGGTTCGGGGGCCCCAACTCCTACAATGAGCAGTTCTTC.